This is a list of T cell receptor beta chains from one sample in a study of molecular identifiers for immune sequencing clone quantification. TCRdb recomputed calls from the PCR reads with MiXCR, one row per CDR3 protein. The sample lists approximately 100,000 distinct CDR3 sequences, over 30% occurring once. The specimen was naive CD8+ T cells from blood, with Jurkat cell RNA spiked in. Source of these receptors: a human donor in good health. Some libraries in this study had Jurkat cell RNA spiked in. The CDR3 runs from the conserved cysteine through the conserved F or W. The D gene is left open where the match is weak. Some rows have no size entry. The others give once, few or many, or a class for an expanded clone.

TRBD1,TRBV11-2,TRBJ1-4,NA,TGTGCCAGCAGCGCTGGGACAGGGCCCGGTGAAAAACTGTTTTTT,CASSAGTGPGEKLFF
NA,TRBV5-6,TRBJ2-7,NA,TGTGCCAGCAGCTGGGCTTGTGGTACCTACGAGCAGTACTTC,CASSWACGTYEQYF
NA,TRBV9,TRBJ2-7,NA,TGTGCCAGCAGCGTTAGCGGAGCCTACGAGCAGTACTTC,CASSVSGAYEQYF
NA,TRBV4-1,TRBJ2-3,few,TGCGCCAGCAGCCGCGGGTCCAGGACAGATACGCAGTATTTT,CASSRGSRTDTQYF
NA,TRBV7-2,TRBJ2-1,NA,TGTGCCAGCAGCACGATCTGGGGAGAGACCTACAATGAGCAGTTCTTC,CASSTIWGETYNEQFF
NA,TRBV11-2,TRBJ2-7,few,TGTGCCAGCAGCTTAGGAAGGGGCAACTACGAGCAGTACTTC,CASSLGRGNYEQYF
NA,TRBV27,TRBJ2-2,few,TGTGCCAGCAGTTTATTATCGGCGGAGGGGGAGCTGTTTTTT,CASSLLSAEGELFF
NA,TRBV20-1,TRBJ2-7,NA,TGCAGTGCTAGAGCTTCCGGGGAGGTCACCTACGAGCAGTACTTC,CSARASGEVTYEQYF
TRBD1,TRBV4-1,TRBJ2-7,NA,TGCGCCAGCAGCCAAGATCGGGGGACAGGATACGAGCAGTACTTC,CASSQDRGTGYEQYF
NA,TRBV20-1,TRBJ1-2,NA,TGCAGTGCTTCCGGGACAATGGATCATGGCTACACCTTC,CSASGTMDHGYTF
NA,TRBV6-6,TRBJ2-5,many,TGTGCCAGCAGCCCTTACAGGGAAGAGACCCAGTACTTC,CASSPYREETQYF
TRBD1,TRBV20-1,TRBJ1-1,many,TGCAGTGCATCCGACAGGGTGGGCACTGAAGCTTTCTTT,CSASDRVGTEAFF
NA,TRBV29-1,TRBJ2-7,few,TGCAGCGTTGTAGTGATGAGCTCCTACGAGCAGTACTTC,CSVVVMSSYEQYF
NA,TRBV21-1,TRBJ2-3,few,TGTGCCAGCATGTTGGGAGGGATGGAAGATACGCAGTATTTT,CASMLGGMEDTQYF
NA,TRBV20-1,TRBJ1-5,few,TGCAGTGCTAACGTTGGGAATCAGCCCCAGCATTTT,CSANVGNQPQHF
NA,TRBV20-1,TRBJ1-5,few,TGCAGTGCTCGGCAGGGGTCAGGGCAGCCCCAGCATTTT,CSARQGSGQPQHF
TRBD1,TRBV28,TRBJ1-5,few,TGTGGCAGCAACGATTGGGCAGGGGGCCGGGTACTTCTAAGTCAGCCCCAGCATTTT,CGSNDWAGGRVLLSQPQHF
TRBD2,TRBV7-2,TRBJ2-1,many,TGTGCCAGCAGCTTCCGGGACTATAAGTTTCTGGGTGAGCAGTTCTTC,CASSFRDYKFLGEQFF
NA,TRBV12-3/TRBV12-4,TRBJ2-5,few,TGTGCCAGCAGCTTTCGGGTCGTCCAGTACTTC,CASSFRVVQYF
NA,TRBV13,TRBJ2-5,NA,TGTGCCAGCAGCTTCACCTCCCAAGAGACCCAGTACTTC,CASSFTSQETQYF
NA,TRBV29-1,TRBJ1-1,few,TGCAGCGTTGAAGGGACCCTCCTTTCTGAAGCTTTCTTT,CSVEGTLLSEAFF
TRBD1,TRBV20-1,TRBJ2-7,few,TGCAGTGCCTTAACGGACAGGACGTACGAGCAGTACTTC,CSALTDRTYEQYF
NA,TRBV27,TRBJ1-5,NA,TGTGCCAGCAGTTTCTCTGGGGAAAGAAATCAGCCCCAGCATTTT,CASSFSGERNQPQHF
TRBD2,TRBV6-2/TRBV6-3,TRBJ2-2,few,TGTGCCAGCAGTTCCCGGGGGGATGCCGGGGAGCTGTTTTTT,CASSSRGDAGELFF
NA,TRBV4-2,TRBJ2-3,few,TGTGCCAGCAGCCAAATACTTTTGGATACGCAGTATTTT,CASSQILLDTQYF
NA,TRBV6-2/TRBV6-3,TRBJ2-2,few,TGTGCCAGCAGTGACAGGGACTCGAACACCGGGGAGCTGTTTTTT,CASSDRDSNTGELFF
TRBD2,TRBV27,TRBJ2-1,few,TGTGCCAGCAGTTTATACTTACCGGGACTAGCGATTGAGCAGTTCTTC,CASSLYLPGLAIEQFF
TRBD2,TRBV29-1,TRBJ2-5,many,TGCAGCGTTGAGATTAGCGGGAACCTTCAAGAGACCCAGTACTTC,CSVEISGNLQETQYF
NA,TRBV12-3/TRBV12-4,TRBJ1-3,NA,TGTGCCAGCAGTTTTGGGGGATTTGGAAACACCATATATTTT,CASSFGGFGNTIYF
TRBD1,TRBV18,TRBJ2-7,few,TGTGCCAGCTCAGCACAGGACAGGGGGCATTACGAGCAGTACTTC,CASSAQDRGHYEQYF
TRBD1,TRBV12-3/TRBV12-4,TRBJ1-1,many,TGTGCCAGCAGTTCGTTACCGGGGACAGGGGGCACTGAAGCTTTCTTT,CASSSLPGTGGTEAFF
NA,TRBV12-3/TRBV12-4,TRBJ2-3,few,TGTGCCAGCAGGCGGGACGGGACAGATACGCAGTATTTT,CASRRDGTDTQYF
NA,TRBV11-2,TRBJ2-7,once,TGTGCCAGCAGCTTCCAAATCGGGCAGTACTTC,CASSFQIGQYF
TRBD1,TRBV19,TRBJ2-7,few,TGTGCCAGTAGTGCCGGACAGGCGCAGTACTTC,CASSAGQAQYF
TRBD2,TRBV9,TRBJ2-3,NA,TGTGCCAGCAGCGTAGACGGGAGGGTCGATACGCAGTATTTT,CASSVDGRVDTQYF
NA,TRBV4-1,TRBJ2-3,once,TGCGCCAGCAGCCAAGGGCGTAGCACAGATACGCAGTATTTT,CASSQGRSTDTQYF
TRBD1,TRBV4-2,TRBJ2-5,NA,TGTGCCAGCAGCCAAGAGTGGGCAGGGGGCGCGGTGGAGACCCAGTACTTC,CASSQEWAGGAVETQYF